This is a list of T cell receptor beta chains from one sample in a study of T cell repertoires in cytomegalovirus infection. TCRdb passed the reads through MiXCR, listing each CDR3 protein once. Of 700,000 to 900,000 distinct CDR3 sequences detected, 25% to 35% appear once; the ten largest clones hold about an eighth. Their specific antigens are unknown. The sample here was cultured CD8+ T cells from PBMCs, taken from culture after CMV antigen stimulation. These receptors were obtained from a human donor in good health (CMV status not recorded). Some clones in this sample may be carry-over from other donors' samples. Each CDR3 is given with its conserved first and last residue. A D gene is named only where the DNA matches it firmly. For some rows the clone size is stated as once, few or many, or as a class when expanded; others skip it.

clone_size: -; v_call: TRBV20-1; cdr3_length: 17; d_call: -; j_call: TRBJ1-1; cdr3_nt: TGCAGTGCTAGAGATAGGGGCAGGGGTGGTAGATGGACTGAAGCTTTCTTT; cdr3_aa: CSARDRGRGGRWTEAFF
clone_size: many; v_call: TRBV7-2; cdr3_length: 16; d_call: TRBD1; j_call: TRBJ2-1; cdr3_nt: TGTGCCAGCAGCCCCTCCGGGACAGCTAACCCGGTGGGGCAGTTCTTC; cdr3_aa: CASSPSGTANPVGQFF
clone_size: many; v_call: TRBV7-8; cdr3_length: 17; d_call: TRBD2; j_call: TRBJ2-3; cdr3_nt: TGTGCCAGCAGTCTCCCTTCTAGCGGGGGTGGCACAGATACGCAGTATTTT; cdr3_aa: CASSLPSSGGGTDTQYF
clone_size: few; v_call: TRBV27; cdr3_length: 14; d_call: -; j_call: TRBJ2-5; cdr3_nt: TGTGCCAGCACTCCTAATCCGGGGGTAGAGACCCAGTACTTC; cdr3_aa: CASTPNPGVETQYF
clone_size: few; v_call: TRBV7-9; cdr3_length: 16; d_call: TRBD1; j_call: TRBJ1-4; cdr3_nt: TGTGCCAGCAGCTTAGCAAACAGGGGGCTGGTTGAAAAACTGTTTTTT; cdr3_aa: CASSLANRGLVEKLFF
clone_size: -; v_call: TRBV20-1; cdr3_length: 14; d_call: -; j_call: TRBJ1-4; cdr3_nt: TGCAGTGCTTTAGAGATCGGGGGGGATGAAAAACTGTTTTTT; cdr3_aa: CSALEIGGDEKLFF
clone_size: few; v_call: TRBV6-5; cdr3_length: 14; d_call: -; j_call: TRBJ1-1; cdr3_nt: TGTGCCAGCAGTTACACCTACGGGGCCACTGAAGCTTTCTTT; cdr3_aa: CASSYTYGATEAFF
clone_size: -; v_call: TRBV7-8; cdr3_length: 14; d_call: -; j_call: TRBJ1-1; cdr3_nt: TGTGCCAGCAGCTTAGCGGTGGGGGACACTGAAGCTTTCTTT; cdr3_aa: CASSLAVGDTEAFF
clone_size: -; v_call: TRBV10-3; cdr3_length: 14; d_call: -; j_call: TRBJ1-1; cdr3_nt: TGTGCCATGGCTCAGGAGACAAAGAACACTGAAGCTTTCTTT; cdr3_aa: CAMAQETKNTEAFF
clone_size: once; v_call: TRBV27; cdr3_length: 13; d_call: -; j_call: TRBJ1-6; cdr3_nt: TGTGCCAGCAGTTTTTTTTCGAATTCACCCCTCCACTTT; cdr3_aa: CASSFFSNSPLHF
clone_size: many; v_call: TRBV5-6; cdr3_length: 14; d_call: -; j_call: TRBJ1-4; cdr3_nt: TGTGCCAGCAGCTTGGGACGGCCTAATGAAAAACTGTTTTTT; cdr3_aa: CASSLGRPNEKLFF
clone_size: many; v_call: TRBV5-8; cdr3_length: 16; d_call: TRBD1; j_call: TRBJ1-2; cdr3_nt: TGTGCCAGCAGCTTGGCAGGGACAGCTACTAACTATGGCTACACCTTC; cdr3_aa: CASSLAGTATNYGYTF
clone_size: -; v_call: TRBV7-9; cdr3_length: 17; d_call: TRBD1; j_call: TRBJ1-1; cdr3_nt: TGTGCCAGCTACGCGGGACAGGGGTCCTTCATGAACACTGAAGCTTTCTTT; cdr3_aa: CASYAGQGSFMNTEAFF
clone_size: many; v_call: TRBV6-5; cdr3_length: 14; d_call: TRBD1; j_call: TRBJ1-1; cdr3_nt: TGTGCCAGCAGTCAAGGACAGGAAGGTACTGAAGCTTTCTTT; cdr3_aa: CASSQGQEGTEAFF
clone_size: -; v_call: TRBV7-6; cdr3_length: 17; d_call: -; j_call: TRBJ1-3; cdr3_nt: TGTGCCAGCAGCTTAGCCGCGTGGGGTATCTCTGGAAACACCATATATTTT; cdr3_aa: CASSLAAWGISGNTIYF
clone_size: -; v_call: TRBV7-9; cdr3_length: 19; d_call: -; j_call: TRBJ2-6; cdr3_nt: TGTGCCAGCAGCTCTTCGAGACAGGGGAGGGTCTCTGGGGCCAACGTCCTGACTTTC; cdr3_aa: CASSSSRQGRVSGANVLTF
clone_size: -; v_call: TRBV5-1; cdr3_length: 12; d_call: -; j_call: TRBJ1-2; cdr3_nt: TGCGCCAGCAGCTTGTTAGGGAATGGCTACACCTTC; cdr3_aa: CASSLLGNGYTF
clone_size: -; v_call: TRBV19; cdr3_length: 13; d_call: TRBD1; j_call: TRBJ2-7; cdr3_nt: TGTGCCAGTAGTCCACAGGGGGCGGACGAGCAGTACTTC; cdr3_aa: CASSPQGADEQYF
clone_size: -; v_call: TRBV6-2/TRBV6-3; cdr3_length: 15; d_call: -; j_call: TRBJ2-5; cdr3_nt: TGTGCCAGCAGCCCCGGGACGACCTACCAAGAGACCCAGTACTTC; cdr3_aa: CASSPGTTYQETQYF
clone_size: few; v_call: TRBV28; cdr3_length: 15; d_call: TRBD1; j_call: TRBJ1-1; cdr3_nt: TGTGCCAGCAGTGAAGAAGGGGGCGTGGGAACTGAAGCTTTCTTT; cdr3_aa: CASSEEGGVGTEAFF
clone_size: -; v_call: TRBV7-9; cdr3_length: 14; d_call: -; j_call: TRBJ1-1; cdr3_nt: TGTGCCAGCAGCCCGTACCCTTTGGGCACTGAAGCTTTCTTT; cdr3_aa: CASSPYPLGTEAFF
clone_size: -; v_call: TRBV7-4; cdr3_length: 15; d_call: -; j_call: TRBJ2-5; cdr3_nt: TGTGCCAGCAGCCCTCCATGGGAGCGTCGAGAGACCCAGTACTTC; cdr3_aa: CASSPPWERRETQYF
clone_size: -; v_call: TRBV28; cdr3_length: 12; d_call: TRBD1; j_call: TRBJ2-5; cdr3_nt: TGTGCCAGCACCACAGGGGAAGAGACCCAGTACTTC; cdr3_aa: CASTTGEETQYF
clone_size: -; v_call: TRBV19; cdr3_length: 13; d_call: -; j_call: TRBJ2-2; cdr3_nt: TGTGCCAGTAGTATAGAGTCTTTCGAGGGGCTGTTTTTT; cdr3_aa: CASSIESFEGLFF
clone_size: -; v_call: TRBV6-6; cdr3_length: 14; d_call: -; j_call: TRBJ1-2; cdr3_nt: TGTGCCAGCAGTTACGCAGGGGAGAACTATGGCTACACCTTC; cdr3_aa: CASSYAGENYGYTF
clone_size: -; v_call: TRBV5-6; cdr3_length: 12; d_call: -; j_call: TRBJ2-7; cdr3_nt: TGTGCCAGCAGCTTGGCCGTGGCCGAGCAGTACTTC; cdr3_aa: CASSLAVAEQYF
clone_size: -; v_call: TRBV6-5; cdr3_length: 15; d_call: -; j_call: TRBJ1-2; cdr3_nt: TGTGCCAGCAGTTACGGGGCAGACTTTAACTATGGCTACACCTTC; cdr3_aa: CASSYGADFNYGYTF
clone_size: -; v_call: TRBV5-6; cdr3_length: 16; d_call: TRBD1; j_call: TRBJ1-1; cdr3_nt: TGTGCCAGCACTTGGGCCGGGACAGGGGCGAACACTGAAGCTTTCTTT; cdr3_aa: CASTWAGTGANTEAFF
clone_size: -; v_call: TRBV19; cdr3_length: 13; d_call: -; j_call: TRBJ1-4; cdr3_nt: TGTGCCAGTGGAAAAGCAACTAATGAAAAACTGTTTTTT; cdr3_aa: CASGKATNEKLFF
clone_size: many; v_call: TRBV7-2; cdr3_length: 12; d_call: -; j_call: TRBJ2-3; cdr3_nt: TGTGCCAGCATGGGGACTGGAGATACGCAGTATTTT; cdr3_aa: CASMGTGDTQYF